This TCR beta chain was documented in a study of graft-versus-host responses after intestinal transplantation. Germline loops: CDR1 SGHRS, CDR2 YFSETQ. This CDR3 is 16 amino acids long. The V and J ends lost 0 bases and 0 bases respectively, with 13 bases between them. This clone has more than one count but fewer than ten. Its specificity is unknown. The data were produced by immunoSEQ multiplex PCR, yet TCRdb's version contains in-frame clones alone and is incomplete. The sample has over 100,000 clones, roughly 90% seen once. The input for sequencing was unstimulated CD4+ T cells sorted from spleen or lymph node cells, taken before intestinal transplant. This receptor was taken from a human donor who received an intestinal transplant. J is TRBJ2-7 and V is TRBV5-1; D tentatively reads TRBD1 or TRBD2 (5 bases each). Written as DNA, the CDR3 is TGCGCCAGCAGCTTGGCCGCAGGGAGTAGCTCCTACGAGCAGTACTTC. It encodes CASSLAAGSSSYEQYF.